These 24 T cell receptor beta chains share one sample of origin, sequenced in a study of T cell responses to AZD1222 COVID-19 vaccine. Libraries were prepared by immunoSEQ multiplex PCR; TCRdb keeps only in-frame clonotypes and omits some of them. The table records around 99,000 clones, approximately 94% of them present only once. Sequencing was performed on peripheral blood, taken on day 0 of AZD1222 vaccination. These TCRs come from an adult in good health.

The genes are TRBV19 and TRBJ1-2; no reliable D call. The V end lost 3 bases, the J end lost 0 bases, and 5 bases lay between the germline ends. Per the germline V gene, CDR1 is LNHDA and CDR2 is SQIVND (reference sequence). This CDR3 spans 13 amino acids. Here the CDR3 DNA reads TGTGCCAGTAGTATTTTGACTAACTATGGCTACACCTTC. Translation gives CASSILTNYGYTF.

The chain couples TRBV27 to TRBJ1-2, with TRBD1 matching 9 bases. The CDR3 consists of 13 residues. The germline V gene has CDR1 MNHEY and CDR2 SMNVEV (reference sequence). Germline trimming cut 5 bases from V and 8 bases from J; bases unmatched to any gene: 6. The CDR3 DNA reads as TGTGCCAGCAGTACCCGACAGGGGGGCGGCTACACCTTC. Protein sequence: CASSTRQGGGYTF.

This clone showed up just a few times. V usage is TRBV7-3 and J usage is TRBJ1-2; 8 bases line up with TRBD1. V lost 4 bases to trimming and J lost 3 bases; unmatched junction nucleotides: 16. The CDR3 consists of 18 residues. Germline V gene lookup returns CDR1 SGHTA and CDR2 FQGTGA. This CDR3 is CASSSLPGQGGGYYGYTF. The DNA for the CDR3 is TGTGCCAGCAGCTCTCTCCCTGGACAGGGAGGAGGGTACTATGGCTACACCTTC.

Remarks on this clone: A read error may account for a junction end that differs from germline. The chain links TRBV5-1 to TRBJ1-6, with 9 bases fitting TRBD1. The germline gives CDR1 SGHRS, CDR2 YFSETQ. The CDR3 is made up of 15 amino acids. CDR3 nucleotide sequence: TGCGCCAGCCACCGGACAGGGGTTAATAACTCACCCCTCCACTTT. Translation gives CASHRTGVNNSPLHF. The whole variable domain, remainder taken from reference TRBV5-1 and TRBJ1-6, is KAGVTQTPRYLIKTRGQQVTLSCSPISGHRSVSWYQQTPGQGLQFLFEYFSETQRNKGNFPGRFSGRQFSNSRSEMNVSTLELGDSALYLCASHRTGVNNSPLHFGNGTRLTVT.

V gene TRBV9 combines with J gene TRBJ2-1, with 13 bases that match TRBD2. The CDR3 is 17 residues long. CDR1 and CDR2 (germline): SGDLS, YYNGEE. Trimming cost V 3 bases and J 6 bases; bases outside gene matches: 9. The CDR3 reads CASSAKRTSGSSNEQFF. The CDR3 DNA sequence: TGTGCCAGCAGCGCAAAGAGGACTAGCGGGAGTAGCAATGAGCAGTTCTTC.

The V and J genes are TRBV4-1 and TRBJ1-2; no clear D gene. The CDR3 has 13 amino acids. Germline V gives CDR1 MGHRA, CDR2 YSYEKL. V dropped 4 bases and J dropped 0 bases, with 6 bases sitting between them. The CDR3 region has the DNA TGCGCCAGCAGCCTTACAGCTAACTATGGCTACACCTTC. Protein sequence: CASSLTANYGYTF.

This clone came up once. The rearrangement joins TRBV19 to TRBJ1-5; D is undetermined. V was pared by 3 bases and J by 11 bases, with 14 bases between. Germline V lookup: CDR1 LNHDA, CDR2 SQIVND (reference sequence). The CDR3 is made up of 13 amino acids. CDR3 coding DNA: TGTGCCAGTAGTATTTCCTATCCTAGAGCCCAGCATTTT. Protein product: CASSISYPRAQHF.

This clone was seen only once. This chain joins TRBV27 and TRBJ1-6; D call uncertain. Germline-derived CDR1 and CDR2 are MNHEY and SMNVEV (reference sequence). CDR3 length: 15 amino acids. Trimming removed 6 bases at V and 9 bases at J, with 18 bases between. CDR3 DNA sequence: TGTGCCAGCAGGGAGGGTCCGGGTTGGGCTTCACCCCTCCACTTT. Translated, it gives CASREGPGWASPLHF.

This chain links TRBV24-1 with TRBJ2-5; D remains ambiguous. The CDR3 sequence is 14 residues long. Trimming left V 4 bases short and J 5 bases short, with 13 bases between. Germline values: CDR1 KGHDR, CDR2 SFDVKD. CDR3 nucleotide sequence: TGTGCCACCAGTGACCCCCTCCCTGCGGAGACCCAGTACTTC. It encodes CATSDPLPAETQYF.

The chain is built from TRBV19 and TRBJ2-7; perhaps TRBD1 as D (6 bases). Trimming pared 3 bases from V and 4 bases from J, leaving 10 bases between. This CDR3 is built from 13 residues. Germline loops: CDR1 LNHDA, CDR2 SQIVND (reference sequence). The CDR3, as DNA: TGTGCCAGTAGTATCCAACAGGGTTACGAGCAGTACTTC. It translates to CASSIQQGYEQYF.

The chain employs TRBV28 and TRBJ1-2, with a possible D match to TRBD1 (6 bases). V lost 8 bases and J 8 bases, leaving 18 bases between the germline ends. The length of the CDR3 is 13 residues. The germline V gene has CDR1 MDHEN and CDR2 SYDVKM. The CDR3, as DNA: TGTGCCAGCGACTCCGGACAGCCATACGGCTACACCTTC. It encodes CASDSGQPYGYTF.

The chain is built from TRBV6-5 and TRBJ2-7; 9 bases agree with TRBD2. Unmatched junction bases numbered 6, after V lost 5 bases and J lost 1 base. From germline, CDR1 is MNHEY and CDR2 SVGAGI. The CDR3 contains 15 residues. CDR3 bases: TGTGCCAGCAGTCAGGTTAGCGGGAGATCCTACGAGCAGTACTTC. Translating gives CASSQVSGRSYEQYF.

The V and J genes are TRBV6-5 and TRBJ1-1, with D tentatively TRBD1 (5 bases). This CDR3 is 14 amino acids long. The V end lost 7 bases, the J end lost 5 bases, and 17 bases lay between the germline ends. Germline assignment: CDR1 MNHEY and CDR2 SVGAGI. The CDR3: CASTPRGGGTEAFF. CDR3 DNA sequence: TGTGCCAGCACACCACGCGGGGGTGGAACTGAAGCTTTCTTT.

The gene calls are TRBV7-9 and TRBJ2-3, with 9 positions matching TRBD1. The V gene end was trimmed by 5 bases and the J gene end by 3 bases; junction bases not matched to a gene: 15. Germline CDR1 SEHNR, CDR2 FQNEAQ (reference sequence). The CDR3 is 18 residues long. The CDR3 region has the DNA TGTGCCAGCAGCCCGGGAGCCCCCGGGACAGGGATTACAGATACGCAGTATTTT. It yields the protein CASSPGAPGTGITDTQYF.

The chain joins TRBV19 to TRBJ1-1; tentatively, D is TRBD1 (6 bases). In germline, CDR1 is LNHDA, CDR2 SQIVND (reference sequence). The CDR3 length is 16 residues. V dropped 7 bases and J dropped 1 base, with 19 bases sitting between them. The CDR3 DNA follows: TGTGCCAGTACGGGTCAGGGGCACATGGCGAACACTGAAGCTTTCTTT. Its translation is CASTGQGHMANTEAFF.

The V gene is TRBV5-1, the J gene TRBJ2-7; TRBD1 matches 9 bases. CDR3 size: 14 residues. Per germline, CDR1 SGHRS and CDR2 YFSETQ. With 3 bases clipped from V and 2 bases from J, the junction kept 3 bases outside the gene matches. The DNA of the CDR3 is TGCGCCAGCAGCTGGGACAGGGTGACCTACGAGCAGTACTTC. It yields the protein CASSWDRVTYEQYF.

This rearrangement joins TRBV12-3 or TRBV12-4 to TRBJ1-2; TRBD1 is a possible D gene (5 bases). V gave up 8 bases and J gave up 7 bases, with 17 bases separating them. The length of the CDR3 is 13 residues. In DNA, the CDR3 is TGTGCCAGCTTCATATCAGGGAGTGGTGGCTACACCTTC. This sequence encodes CASFISGSGGYTF.

CDR3 sequence (DNA): TGTGCCAGCAGCACGATACAGGGCGTTATCCAAAAAGAGACCCAGTACTTC. Its translation is CASSTIQGVIQKETQYF. The V gene is TRBV6-2 or TRBV6-3, the J gene TRBJ2-5, with D perhaps TRBD1 (6 bases). Trimming removed 6 bases from V and 3 bases from J, with 23 bases in between. Germline CDR1 MNHEY, CDR2 SVGEGT. The CDR3 covers 17 residues.

The genes are TRBV3-1 (or the pseudogene TRBV3-2) and TRBJ2-1; 12 nucleotides align to TRBD2. This CDR3 contains 17 residues. V trimming: 0 bases; J trimming: 6 bases; junction bases outside the gene matches: 6. Germline lookup yields CDR1 LGHDT and CDR2 YNNKEL (reference sequence). This CDR3 reads CASSQDLGTSGRNEQFF. CDR3 nucleotide sequence: TGTGCCAGCAGCCAAGATTTGGGGACTAGCGGGCGCAATGAGCAGTTCTTC.

The chain carries TRBV19 and TRBJ2-3; no reliable D call. The CDR3 has 14 amino acids. Trimming pared 2 bases from V and 4 bases from J, leaving 10 bases between. Germline V gene sequence: CDR1 LNHDA, CDR2 SQIVND (reference sequence). The CDR3 sequence: CASSISGWSDTQYF. Here the CDR3 DNA reads TGTGCCAGTAGTATATCAGGTTGGTCAGATACGCAGTATTTT. Drawing the rest from reference TRBV19 and TRBJ2-3, the complete variable domain is DGGITQSPKYLFRKEGQNVTLSCEQNLNHDAMYWYRQDPGQGLRLIYYSQIVNDFQKGDIAEGYSVSREKKESFPLTVTSAQKNPTAFYLCASSISGWSDTQYFGPGTRLTVL.

This chain connects TRBV6-1 to TRBJ1-1, with a possible D match to TRBD1 (5 bases). Germline V gene data show CDR1 as MNHNS and CDR2 as SASEGT. Trimming removed 3 bases from V and 1 base from J, with 9 bases in between. This CDR3 has 14 residues. CDR3 sequence: CASSDRGANTEAFF. The CDR3 coding sequence is TGTGCCAGCAGTGATCGGGGCGCGAACACTGAAGCTTTCTTT.

V is TRBV10-3 and J is TRBJ2-2; 7 bases map to TRBD1. V was pared by 6 bases and J by 5 bases, with 6 bases of the junction left unmatched. The V gene's germline CDR1 is ENHRY and CDR2 SYGVKD. This CDR3 has 14 residues. The DNA for the CDR3 is TGTGCCATCAGCCGGGACAGTAAAACCGGGGAGCTGTTTTTT. The encoded protein is CAISRDSKTGELFF.

The chain combines TRBV6-5 with TRBJ1-5; D is unclear. V was trimmed by 0 bases and J by 5 bases, leaving 8 bases between them. In germline, CDR1 is MNHEY, CDR2 SVGAGI. The CDR3 is 14 residues long. The CDR3: CASSYSTRDQPQHF. CDR3 sequence (DNA): TGTGCCAGCAGTTACTCCACAAGGGATCAGCCCCAGCATTTT.

V usage is TRBV19 and J usage is TRBJ1-1, with D perhaps TRBD1 (5 bases). The germline V gene encodes CDR1 LNHDA and CDR2 SQIVND (reference sequence). The CDR3 contains 16 residues. The ends were cut back, 5 bases at V and 5 bases at J, with 21 bases in the middle. The CDR3: CASSVYSQGPMTEAFF. The CDR3 bases are TGTGCCAGTAGTGTTTACTCGCAGGGACCGATGACTGAAGCTTTCTTT.